The T cell receptor (beta chain) under discussion was sequenced for a study of breast tumors, draining lymph nodes, adjacent tissues. The CDR3 covers 15 residues. V lost 2 bases to trimming and J lost 2 bases; unmatched junction nucleotides: 8. The germline CDR1 and CDR2 sequences are DFQATT and SNEGSKA (reference sequence). TCRdb re-derived calls from the multiplex PCR reads in MiXCR, one entry per CDR3 protein. Of 200,000 or so distinct CDR3 sequences listed, around 29% are singletons. This clonotype was picked up one time. Its antigen is undetermined. Points from the study as a whole: The lymph node origin of tumor T cells was framed as consistent with a hypothesis, not demonstrated. Tumors had less TCR diversity than lymph nodes, more than nontumor tissue.

Samples came from axillary lymph nodes draining the breast cancer. The TCR originated in a female donor with breast cancer. Some clones in this sample may be carry-over from other donors' samples. The sequenced sample consisted of axillary lymph node tissue. V is TRBV20-1 and J is TRBJ2-5; 7 bases map to TRBD2. The CDR3 region is CSARSGGRVQETQYF. The CDR3 nucleotides are TGCAGTGCTAGATCGGGAGGCCGGGTACAAGAGACCCAGTACTTC.